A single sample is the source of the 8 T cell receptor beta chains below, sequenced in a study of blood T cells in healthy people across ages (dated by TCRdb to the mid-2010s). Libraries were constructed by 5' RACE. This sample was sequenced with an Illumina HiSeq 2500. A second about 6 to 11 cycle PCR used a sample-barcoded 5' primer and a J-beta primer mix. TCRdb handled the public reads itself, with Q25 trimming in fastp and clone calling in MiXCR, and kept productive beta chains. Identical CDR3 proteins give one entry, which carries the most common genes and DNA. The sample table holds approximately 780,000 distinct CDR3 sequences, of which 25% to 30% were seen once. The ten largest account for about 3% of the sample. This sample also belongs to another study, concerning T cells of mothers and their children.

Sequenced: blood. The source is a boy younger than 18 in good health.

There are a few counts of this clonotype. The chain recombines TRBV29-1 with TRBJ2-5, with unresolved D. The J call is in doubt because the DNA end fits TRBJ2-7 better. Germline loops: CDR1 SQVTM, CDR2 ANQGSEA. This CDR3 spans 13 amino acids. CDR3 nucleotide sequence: TGCAGCGTCCAAAAGAGCGCTCCAGGCGAGCAGTACTTC. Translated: CSVQKSAPGEQYF.

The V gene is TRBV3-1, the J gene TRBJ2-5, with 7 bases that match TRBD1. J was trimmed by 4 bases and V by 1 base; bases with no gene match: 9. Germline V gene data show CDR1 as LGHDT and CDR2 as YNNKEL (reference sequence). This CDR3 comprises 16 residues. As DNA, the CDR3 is TGTGCCAGCAGCCAAGGGAAGGGGGCGGGCAGAGAGACCCAGTACTTC. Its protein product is CASSQGKGAGRETQYF.

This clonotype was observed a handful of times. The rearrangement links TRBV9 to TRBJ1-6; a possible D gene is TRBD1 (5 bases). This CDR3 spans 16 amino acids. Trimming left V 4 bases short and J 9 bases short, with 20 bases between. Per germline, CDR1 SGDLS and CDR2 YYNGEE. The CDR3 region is CASSTQLAGVASPLHF. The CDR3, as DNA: TGTGCCAGCAGCACCCAATTAGCGGGGGTTGCTTCACCCCTCCACTTT.

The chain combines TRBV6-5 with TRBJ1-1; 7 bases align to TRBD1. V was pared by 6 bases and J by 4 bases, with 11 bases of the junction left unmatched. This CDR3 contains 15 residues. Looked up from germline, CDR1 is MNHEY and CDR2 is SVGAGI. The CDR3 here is CASRIDRDRVTEAFF. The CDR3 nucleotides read TGTGCCAGCAGGATAGACAGGGATAGGGTCACTGAAGCTTTCTTT.

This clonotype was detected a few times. The DNA of the CDR3 is TGTGCCAGCAAGACAGGGTGGGCTCAAGAGACCCAGTACTTC. This codes for CASKTGWAQETQYF. The V and J genes are TRBV27 and TRBJ2-5, with 7 bases fitting TRBD1. Germline-derived CDR1 and CDR2 are MNHEY and SMNVEV (reference sequence). The CDR3 is 14 residues long. V shed 7 bases and J 2 bases; nucleotides not matched to a gene: 7.

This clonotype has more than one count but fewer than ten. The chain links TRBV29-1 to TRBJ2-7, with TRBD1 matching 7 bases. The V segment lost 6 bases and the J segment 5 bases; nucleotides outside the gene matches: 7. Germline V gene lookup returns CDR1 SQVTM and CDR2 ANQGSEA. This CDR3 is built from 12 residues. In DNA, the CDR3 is TGCAGCGTGAGGGGACAGACCGACGAGCAGTACTTC. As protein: CSVRGQTDEQYF.

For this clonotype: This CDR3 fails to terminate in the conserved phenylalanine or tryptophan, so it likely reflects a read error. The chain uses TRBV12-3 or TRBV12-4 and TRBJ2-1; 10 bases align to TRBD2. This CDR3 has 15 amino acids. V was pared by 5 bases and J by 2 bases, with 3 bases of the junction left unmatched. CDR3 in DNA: TGTGCCAGCAGTCCTCTAGCGGGGGCCTACAATGAGCAGTTCCTC. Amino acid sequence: CASSPLAGAYNEQFL.

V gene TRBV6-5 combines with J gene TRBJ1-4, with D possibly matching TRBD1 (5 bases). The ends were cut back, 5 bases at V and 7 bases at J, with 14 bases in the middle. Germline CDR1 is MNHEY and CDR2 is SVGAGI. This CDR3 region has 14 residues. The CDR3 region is CASSTSGTPEKLFF. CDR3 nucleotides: TGTGCCAGCAGTACCTCGGGGACCCCTGAAAAACTGTTTTTT.